This record looks at one T cell receptor (beta chain) sequence and its context. Its antigen is unidentified. This entry is derived from a study of T cell clones after liver transplantation. Background on the study: HCV positivity affected three of eight recipients; the rest lacked autoimmune or viral indications. Timepoints were pre-transplant, pre-withdrawal, and after withdrawal was completed or failed. Study-wide points: Donor-reactive sequences fell more than third party-reactive ones, suggesting partial deletion. Post-transplant time points were not standardized, so conclusions are preliminary.

Here immunoSEQ multiplex PCR was the method, and the copy in TCRdb shows in-frame clones only, minus some. The sample includes roughly 72,000 clones, around four fifths of them seen just once. The source is a human patient who received a liver transplant. Certain T cells may be donor cells from the graft. The input for sequencing was CD4+ T cells from blood, taken 48 months after liver transplant.

CDR3 region: CASSLGGGGAGELFF. The CDR3 DNA reads TGTGCCAGCAGCCTCGGCGGAGGAGGGGCCGGGGAGCTGTTTTTT. The rearrangement joins TRBV5-6 to TRBJ2-2, with D possibly being TRBD2 (6 bases). V lost 4 bases to trimming and J lost 6 bases, with 16 bases between them. The CDR3 contains 15 residues. Germline V CDR1 and CDR2: SGHDT, YYEEEE.